The rows below give T cell receptor beta chains drawn from one sample of a study of shared clonotypes between healthy human individuals. Sequencing was performed with immunoSEQ multiplex PCR; in TCRdb, only in-frame clones are kept and a portion is missing. Of roughly 700,000 clones detected, 90% appear once; the ten largest clones hold 34%. The material sequenced was memory CD8+ T cells from PBMCs. Receptor source: a man aged 18 to 30 in good health. Some clones in this sample may be carry-over from other donors' samples. The CDR3 runs from the conserved cysteine through the conserved F or W. Not all rows give a size; the values are once, few, many and, for expanded clones, a class.

v_call: TRBV10-3
clone_size: once
cdr3_aa: CAISDALAYQETQYF

v_call: TRBV30
clone_size: once
cdr3_aa: CAWLRPRRNEQFF

v_call: TRBV15
clone_size: .
cdr3_aa: CATSRPQGPHNEQFF

v_call: TRBV29-1
clone_size: .
cdr3_aa: CSVELVGYSYEQYF

v_call: TRBV4-1
clone_size: .
cdr3_aa: CASSQGGHEQFF

v_call: TRBV25-1
clone_size: .
cdr3_aa: CASSEFWDSTDTQYF

v_call: TRBV28
clone_size: .
cdr3_aa: CASSLYGFGSGHSGANVLTF

v_call: TRBV6-5
clone_size: .
cdr3_aa: CASSYQWDSSSYEQYF

v_call: TRBV6-6
clone_size: .
cdr3_aa: CASSDRTRGTGELFF

v_call: TRBV27
clone_size: .
cdr3_aa: CASSEMGTGELFF

v_call: TRBV13
clone_size: .
cdr3_aa: CASSETQGREQYF

v_call: TRBV11-3
clone_size: .
cdr3_aa: CASSPRGLDYNEQFF

v_call: TRBV7-9
clone_size: few
cdr3_aa: CASSLGNYDTQYF

v_call: TRBV7-8
clone_size: .
cdr3_aa: CASSLDRGAYEQYF

v_call: TRBV13
clone_size: .
cdr3_aa: CASADSTYSNQPQHF

v_call: TRBV28
clone_size: .
cdr3_aa: CASSLDSYEQYF

v_call: TRBV28
clone_size: .
cdr3_aa: CASSPPRRQNTEAFF

v_call: TRBV5-1
clone_size: .
cdr3_aa: CARTLTRNKSSTDTQYF

v_call: TRBV28
clone_size: .
cdr3_aa: CASSFTGTDQETQYF

v_call: TRBV4-1
clone_size: .
cdr3_aa: CASTNGDTDGVYYGYTF

v_call: TRBV9
clone_size: .
cdr3_aa: CASSAATGGNQETQYF

v_call: TRBV30
clone_size: .
cdr3_aa: CAWSPSLSIPGYTF

v_call: TRBV27
clone_size: .
cdr3_aa: CASSLLAGGISGELFF

v_call: TRBV10-3
clone_size: .
cdr3_aa: CAIRAGGALQPQHF

v_call: TRBV9
clone_size: .
cdr3_aa: CASSVGFAGPTDTQYF

v_call: TRBV7-2
clone_size: .
cdr3_aa: CASSKSRQGVYGYTF

v_call: TRBV5-1
clone_size: .
cdr3_aa: CASSPMGGATEQFF

v_call: TRBV27
clone_size: .
cdr3_aa: CASSPLIPTGVAWNEQFF

v_call: TRBV27
clone_size: .
cdr3_aa: CASSLRQGGTEAFF

v_call: TRBV27
clone_size: .
cdr3_aa: CASSNLSPYTGANVLTF

v_call: TRBV28
clone_size: .
cdr3_aa: CASSRDRGRYSGYTF

v_call: TRBV9
clone_size: once
cdr3_aa: CASSVEGGGGTEAFF

v_call: TRBV7-9
clone_size: .
cdr3_aa: CASSSTKGAQPDTQYF

v_call: TRBV9
clone_size: .
cdr3_aa: CASSVGLAGGAAYEQYF

v_call: TRBV28
clone_size: .
cdr3_aa: CASSPPRSLNEQFF

v_call: TRBV5-4
clone_size: .
cdr3_aa: CASSLLSGGTYEQYF

v_call: TRBV28
clone_size: .
cdr3_aa: CASSRFGTGGRGETQYF

v_call: TRBV27
clone_size: .
cdr3_aa: CASNDRGNTGELFF

v_call: TRBV9
clone_size: .
cdr3_aa: CASSAPRDSGANVLTF

v_call: TRBV29-1
clone_size: few
cdr3_aa: CSGRDRWTGEAFF

v_call: TRBV7-9
clone_size: .
cdr3_aa: CASSFPAGGQETQYF

v_call: TRBV12-2
clone_size: .
cdr3_aa: CASRLAQGSAQYF

v_call: TRBV11-2
clone_size: .
cdr3_aa: CASSLARGLHYEQYF

v_call: TRBV11-2
clone_size: once
cdr3_aa: CASSSGGRGVYEQYF

v_call: TRBV7-3
clone_size: .
cdr3_aa: CASSATGNSLYGYTF

v_call: TRBV28
clone_size: .
cdr3_aa: CAITQGSYEQYF

v_call: TRBV6-5
clone_size: .
cdr3_aa: CASSYRAASNQPQHF

v_call: TRBV25-1
clone_size: .
cdr3_aa: CASFIYSYGYTF

v_call: TRBV28
clone_size: .
cdr3_aa: CASRTRAGGWAGELFF

v_call: TRBV6-5
clone_size: .
cdr3_aa: CASTQRETQETQYF

v_call: TRBV7-2
clone_size: .
cdr3_aa: CASSLVAGGLDTQYF

v_call: TRBV11-2
clone_size: .
cdr3_aa: CASSFEAGDSYEQYF

v_call: TRBV6-6
clone_size: .
cdr3_aa: CASSYRGLAENIQYF

v_call: TRBV9
clone_size: .
cdr3_aa: CASSERTSGRADTQYF

v_call: TRBV5-1
clone_size: .
cdr3_aa: CASSVDPTRGYTF

v_call: TRBV7-9
clone_size: .
cdr3_aa: CASSLIWGGGYTF